This TCR beta chain was documented in a study of cytomegalovirus exposure and HLA in healthy donors. Though nominally healthy at sampling, donors likely had unrecorded immune exposures. 60 Vbeta and 13 Jbeta primers were used in PCR. This table comes from immunoSEQ multiplex PCR, and its TCRdb copy is limited to in-frame clones, with some not included. The specimen's table records around 100,000 clones. Germline V gene lookup returns CDR1 MDHEN and CDR2 SYDVKM. V gave up 8 bases and J gave up 1 base, with 13 bases separating them. The CDR3 spans 14 residues. V gene TRBV28 combines with J gene TRBJ2-3, with a tentative D call TRBD2 (6 bases). The sample comprised PBMCs. The clonotype comes from a woman in her 30s in good health and CMV-seronegative. The CDR3 nucleotides are TGTGCCAGCGGCGCGGGGCGACGCACAGATACGCAGTATTTT. Protein product: CASGAGRRTDTQYF.